The 20 T cell receptor beta chains in this list originate from one sample, sequenced in a study of spatial heterogeneity in lung cancer. Time point described: sample taken at primary tumor resection. These TCRs' antigens remain unknown. TCRdb called the 5' RACE reads again in MiXCR, with one record for every CDR3 protein. Found here are over 15,000 distinct CDR3 sequences, about 6% of them singletons; the top ten hold over 3.5%. Notes on the study in general: The number of expanded tumor alpha and beta chains correlated with mutation number.

The sequences come from lung tumor tissue, collected at surgery. The receptors come from a female donor with early-stage non-small cell lung cancer.

The chain uses TRBV28 and TRBJ2-5; 8 bases fit TRBD1. CDR3 length: 21 residues. CDR1 MDHEN and CDR2 SYDVKM come from the germline V gene. Unmatched junction bases numbered 31, after V lost 4 bases and J lost 9 bases. The CDR3 DNA is TGTGCCAGCAGTTCCCAGGGGGCCGAGGGCCCCCCTGAGGGCCCCAGAAAGGCCCAGTACTTC. It encodes CASSSQGAEGPPEGPRKAQYF.

Many counts were recorded for this clonotype. Here the CDR3 reads CASSPGTWGQPQHF. In DNA, the CDR3 is TGTGCCAGCAGCCCCGGGACATGGGGTCAGCCCCAGCATTTT. This chain uses TRBV5-5 with TRBJ1-5; a weak D match, TRBD1 (6 bases). Trimming cost V 4 bases and J 6 bases, with 14 bases left between them. The CDR3 contains 14 residues. The germline V gene has CDR1 SGHKS and CDR2 YYEKEE (reference sequence).

This clonotype was recorded many times. This chain links TRBV28 with TRBJ1-2; 8 nucleotides agree with TRBD1. The length of the CDR3 is 14 residues. With V trimmed by 3 bases and J by 4 bases, 4 bases remained unmatched. Germline CDR1 MDHEN, CDR2 SYDVKM. For the CDR3, the DNA is TGTGCCAGCAGTTTGACAGGGGTGCCCTATGGCTACACCTTC. Its protein product is CASSLTGVPYGYTF.

The chain employs TRBV7-2 and TRBJ2-7; D is ambiguous. The CDR3 loop spans 13 amino acids. Germline CDR1 is SGHTA and CDR2 is FQGNSA. Deletions cut 1 base from V and 4 bases from J, with 8 bases between. This CDR3 reads CASSLEAEYEQYF. The CDR3 DNA sequence: TGTGCCAGCAGCTTAGAGGCAGAATACGAGCAGTACTTC.

In this sample, this clonotype turned up many times. The rearrangement uses TRBV6-2 or TRBV6-3 and TRBJ1-1, with D unclear. Germline V lookup: CDR1 MNHEY, CDR2 SVGEGT. Trimming took off 2 bases at V and 0 bases at J, with 4 bases between the two ends. The CDR3 extends over 13 amino acids. The CDR3 is CASSYSMNTEAFF. The CDR3 DNA follows: TGTGCCAGCAGTTACAGCATGAACACTGAAGCTTTCTTT.

This clonotype was picked up many times. This chain joins TRBV4-3 and TRBJ2-1, with TRBD2 matching 10 bases. J was trimmed by 0 bases and V by 4 bases; bases with no gene match: 3. Germline V CDR1 and CDR2: LGHNA, YSLEER. CDR3 length equals 16 residues. In DNA, the CDR3 is TGCGCCAGCAGCCCTAGCGGGAGAATCTCCTACAATGAGCAGTTCTTC. It yields the protein CASSPSGRISYNEQFF.

This clonotype was seen more than once but under ten times. The chain couples TRBV6-5 to TRBJ2-1, with a possible D match to TRBD2 (6 bases). The CDR3 loop spans 15 amino acids. Germline CDR1 and CDR2: MNHEY and SVGAGI. The V and J ends lost 3 bases and 4 bases respectively, with 13 bases between them. The CDR3, as DNA: TGTGCCAGCAGTTATCGGGCTAGCGATTACAATGAGCAGTTCTTC. It is translated as CASSYRASDYNEQFF.

The sample holds many counts of this clonotype. The V call is TRBV30, the J call TRBJ2-2, with 11 bases fitting TRBD2. The CDR3 runs to 16 residues. The germline gives CDR1 GTSNPN, CDR2 SVGIG (reference sequence). The V segment lost 8 bases and the J segment 0 bases; nucleotides outside the gene matches: 8. In DNA form, the CDR3 reads TGTGCCCGAAGACTAGCGGGAACCCCGAACACCGGGGAGCTGTTTTTT. Amino acid sequence: CARRLAGTPNTGELFF. Full variable domain (rest looked up from reference TRBV30 and TRBJ2-2): SQTIHQWPATLVQPVGSPLSLECTVEGTSNPNLYWYRQAAGRGLQLLFYSVGIGQISSEVPQNLSASRPQDRQFILSSKKLLLSDSGFYLCARRLAGTPNTGELFFGEGSRLTVL.

In its sample, this clonotype was seen a few times. J is TRBJ2-7 and V is TRBV20-1; 10 nucleotides match TRBD2. The V segment lost 6 bases and the J segment 6 bases; nucleotides outside the gene matches: 5. The CDR3 length is 12 residues. Germline CDR1 is DFQATT and CDR2 is SNEGSKA (reference sequence). The CDR3 region is CSAEGLATEQYF. The CDR3 region has the DNA TGCAGTGCCGAGGGACTAGCGACCGAGCAGTACTTC.

By sample fraction, this clonotype is medium-sized. The chain uses TRBV20-1 and TRBJ2-7, with TRBD1 as a possible D gene (6 bases). V gave up 5 bases and J gave up 0 bases, with 8 bases separating them. Germline CDR1 reads DFQATT; CDR2 reads SNEGSKA (reference sequence). The CDR3 consists of 12 residues. The chain's CDR3 is CSACRGSYEQYF. CDR3 coding DNA: TGCAGTGCTTGCAGGGGCTCCTACGAGCAGTACTTC.

The chain couples TRBV5-1 to TRBJ2-5; weak D call: TRBD1 (6 bases). With 5 bases removed from V and 2 bases from J, the gap between germline ends came to 13 bases. Germline CDR1 SGHRS, CDR2 YFSETQ. The CDR3 runs 14 residues. The CDR3 DNA sequence: TGCGCCAGCAGTTTCCCAGGGGTGCAAGAGACCCAGTACTTC. Its protein product is CASSFPGVQETQYF. Filled out from reference TRBV5-1 and TRBJ2-5, the complete variable domain reads KAGVTQTPRYLIKTRGQQVTLSCSPISGHRSVSWYQQTPGQGLQFLFEYFSETQRNKGNFPGRFSGRQFSNSRSEMNVSTLELGDSALYLCASSFPGVQETQYFGPGTRLLVL.

Ten or more counts support this clonotype. The rearrangement uses TRBV20-1 and TRBJ2-7, with D possibly being TRBD2 (6 bases). Trimming left V 4 bases short and J 9 bases short, with 22 bases between. Germline loops: CDR1 DFQATT, CDR2 SNEGSKA (reference sequence). The CDR3 consists of 14 residues. The CDR3 DNA is TGCAGTGCTAAGTTGGGACTCCCAAGTGGTCTGCAGTACTTC. Translating gives CSAKLGLPSGLQYF.

This clonotype was detected many times. J is TRBJ2-5 and V is TRBV28; 12 bases agree with TRBD2. The CDR3 runs to 19 residues. Trimming cost V 5 bases and J 5 bases; bases outside gene matches: 18. The V gene's germline CDR1 is MDHEN and CDR2 SYDVKM. The CDR3 region has the DNA TGTGCCAGCAGTCTGACTAGCGGGAGTACCGGTTTTGATTGGGAGACCCAGTACTTC. Amino acids: CASSLTSGSTGFDWETQYF.

This clonotype was recorded many times. A junction boundary mismatches the germline segment, possibly from a read error. This chain uses TRBV27 with TRBJ2-1; D unclear. Germline V gene data show CDR1 as MNHEY and CDR2 as SMNVEV (reference sequence). The CDR3 extends over 10 amino acids. The CDR3 spells CASSSPKLGF. CDR3 in DNA: TGTGCCAGCAGTTCCCCCAAACTGGGCTTC.

Many counts were recorded for this clonotype. The rearrangement links TRBV13 to TRBJ2-1; TRBD2 might be the D (6 bases). CDR1 is PRHDT, CDR2 FYEKMQ, per germline (reference sequence). The CDR3 consists of 18 residues. With 5 bases removed from V and 8 bases from J, the gap between germline ends came to 28 bases. The CDR3 here is CASSTPRDSTRGVHEQFF. CDR3 coding DNA: TGTGCCAGCAGCACCCCCCGGGACTCCACTCGAGGAGTCCATGAGCAGTTCTTC.

There are a few counts of this clonotype. J is TRBJ1-1 and V is TRBV18; D remains unclear. CDR1 and CDR2 (germline): KGHSH, LQKENI. The ends were cut back, 5 bases at V and 3 bases at J, with 7 bases in the middle. This CDR3 spans 12 amino acids. For the CDR3, the DNA is TGTGCCAGCTCAACAGAGTACACTGAAGCTTTCTTT. This gives the protein CASSTEYTEAFF.

This clonotype was picked up many times. This chain connects TRBV5-4 to TRBJ2-1, with D uncertain. The CDR3 covers 17 residues. Germline CDR1 reads SGHNT; CDR2 reads YYREEE (reference sequence). Trimming removed 0 bases at V and 0 bases at J, with 13 bases between. The DNA for the CDR3 is TGTGCCAGCAGCTTGGGGACCCTCTCTTTCTCCTACAATGAGCAGTTCTTC. It specifies CASSLGTLSFSYNEQFF.

This clonotype was seen at least ten times. The rearrangement links TRBV7-2 to TRBJ1-1; TRBD1 aligns across 9 bases. The CDR3 covers 18 residues. With V trimmed by 5 bases and J by 8 bases, 21 bases remained unmatched. Germline CDR1 reads SGHTA; CDR2 reads FQGNSA. CDR3 in amino acids: CASSPGWGQGGRRKEAFF. CDR3 coding DNA: TGTGCCAGCAGCCCCGGGTGGGGACAGGGAGGCCGGAGGAAAGAAGCTTTCTTT.

This clonotype was seen many times. This chain uses TRBV28 with TRBJ2-1, with 9 bases matching TRBD1. J lost 7 bases, V lost 8 bases, and 9 bases had no gene match. CDR1 and CDR2 from the germline V gene are MDHEN and SYDVKM. This CDR3 contains 14 residues. The DNA of the CDR3 is TGTGCCAGCGGGTCCTCGGACAGGGGTAATGAGCAGTTCTTC. Its protein is CASGSSDRGNEQFF.

Many counts were recorded for this clonotype. V is TRBV7-6 and J is TRBJ2-1; no clear D. This CDR3 has 15 amino acids. Trimming left V 1 base short and J 4 bases short, with 11 bases between. The germline gives CDR1 SGHVS, CDR2 FNYEAQ. The CDR3 sequence: CASSLEPPSYNEQFF. The CDR3 DNA reads TGTGCCAGCAGCTTAGAGCCCCCATCTTACAATGAGCAGTTCTTC.